The present TCR beta chain was sequenced within a study of T-cell reconstitution after alpha-beta-depleted transplantation in children. General study results and limits: Reports say that about two months after transplant, the alpha-beta T cells came out of several hundred graft clones that had expanded.

This clonotype was observed at least ten times. Antigen specificity is unknown. Unique molecular identifiers were incorporated into the prepared TCRbeta library. MiXCR, run by TCRdb on the PCR reads, gives a single entry per CDR3 protein. The repertoire holds around 670,000 distinct CDR3 sequences, with approximately 14% as singletons. Trimming removed 5 bases at V and 2 bases at J, with 15 bases between. CDR1 is SGHRS, CDR2 YFSETQ, per germline. There are 15 residues in the CDR3. Sequencing used PBMCs, obtained before TCRalphabeta/CD19-depleted stem cell transplant. The chain uses TRBV5-1 and TRBJ2-3, with D maybe TRBD2 (5 bases). This clonotype was obtained from a girl aged 2 to 10 with congenital amegakaryocytic thrombocytopenia, due to receive a stem cell transplant. The chain's CDR3 is CASSLPSRTTDTQYF. The CDR3 region has the DNA TGCGCCAGCAGTTTGCCTAGCCGAACCACAGATACGCAGTATTTT.